The 29 T cell receptor beta chains in this list originate from one sample, sequenced in a study of cytomegalovirus exposure and HLA in healthy donors. The PCR had 60 Vbeta and 13 Jbeta primers. Libraries were prepared by immunoSEQ multiplex PCR; TCRdb keeps only in-frame clonotypes and omits some of them. The top ten clones hold almost 4% of a sample with fewer than 150,000 clones, about 80% of them seen once. Sequenced input: PBMCs. The receptors originated from a man younger than 35 in good health and CMV-seronegative.

This chain connects TRBV7-3 to TRBJ2-1, with D maybe TRBD2 (6 bases). The CDR3 length is 15 residues. V lost 2 bases and J 0 bases, leaving 8 bases between the germline ends. Germline V gene lookup returns CDR1 SGHTA and CDR2 FQGTGA. In nucleotides, the CDR3 is TGTGCCAGCAGCTTAGACGGGAGCTCCTACAATGAGCAGTTCTTC. It yields the protein CASSLDGSSYNEQFF.

The CDR3 region has the DNA TGCGCCAGCAGCTTGGAGGGACAGGGGGCACGGGAGCAGTACTTC. It is translated as CASSLEGQGAREQYF. The V gene is TRBV5-1, the J gene TRBJ2-7; 12 positions agree with TRBD1. Per germline, CDR1 SGHRS and CDR2 YFSETQ. CDR3 length: 15 amino acids. The ends lost 0 bases at V and 7 bases at J; junction bases unmatched: 5.

The chain recombines TRBV27 with TRBJ2-7; D is unresolved. CDR1 and CDR2 (germline): MNHEY, SMNVEV (reference sequence). V was shortened by 0 bases and J by 0 bases, with 9 bases between the two germline ends. The CDR3 covers 15 residues. Written as DNA, the CDR3 is TGTGCCAGCAGTTTATCCCAGGCCTACTCCTACGAGCAGTACTTC. This encodes CASSLSQAYSYEQYF.

CDR3 protein: CASSDRGGLAVQETQYF. The CDR3, as DNA: TGTGCCAGCAGTGATAGGGGGGGGCTAGCGGTACAAGAGACCCAGTACTTC. The chain combines TRBV6-1 with TRBJ2-5, with a possible D match to TRBD2 (7 bases). CDR1 and CDR2 from the germline V gene are MNHNS and SASEGT. The CDR3 consists of 17 residues. Trimming pared 3 bases from V and 2 bases from J, leaving 19 bases between.

The gene calls are TRBV7-2 and TRBJ2-1; 13 bases are shared with TRBD2. The junction had 15 bases not matched to a gene; V was cut back by 4 bases and J by 6 bases. The CDR3 consists of 19 residues. In germline, CDR1 is SGHTA, CDR2 FQGNSA. CDR3: CASSSTLLAGGLNFNEQFF. The CDR3 bases are TGTGCCAGCAGCTCGACCCTACTAGCGGGGGGGCTTAACTTCAATGAGCAGTTCTTC.

The chain employs TRBV6-1 and TRBJ2-2, with D possibly being TRBD2 (5 bases). The CDR3 consists of 15 residues. The germline V and J ends were trimmed by 1 base and 6 bases, with 12 bases remaining between them. CDR1 is MNHNS, CDR2 SASEGT, per germline. CDR3 DNA sequence: TGTGCCAGCAGTGAAGTCCTACCCGGGGCCGGGGAGCTGTTTTTT. Translating gives CASSEVLPGAGELFF.

This clone was observed a single time. This sequence joins TRBV18 and TRBJ2-5; D not resolved. CDR1 and CDR2 from the germline V gene are KGHSH and LQKENI. V lost 1 base and J 5 bases, leaving 8 bases between the germline ends. This CDR3 is 13 amino acids long. The CDR3, as DNA: TGTGCCAGCTCACCACTCGAGAGGGAGACCCAGTACTTC. Translated, it gives CASSPLERETQYF.

The rearrangement joins TRBV6-5 to TRBJ1-6, with TRBD1 matching over 10 bases. Losses at the gene ends were 7 bases for V and 12 bases for J; bases not matched to a gene: 3. The germline V gene encodes CDR1 MNHEY and CDR2 SVGAGI. This CDR3 contains 12 residues. CDR3 sequence reads: CASNDRGRPLHF. In DNA form, the CDR3 reads TGTGCCAGCAATGACAGGGGGCGACCCCTCCACTTT.

The V gene is TRBV6-1, the J gene TRBJ1-1, with 7 bases aligning to TRBD1. Germline V gene sequence: CDR1 MNHNS, CDR2 SASEGT. J gave up 4 bases and V 5 bases, and 10 bases lay outside the gene matches. The CDR3 is 15 residues long. DNA for the CDR3: TGTGCCAGCAGTCTTATCAGGGGGACCTTCACTGAAGCTTTCTTT. Residues: CASSLIRGTFTEAFF.

The chain carries TRBV5-1 and TRBJ2-3, with 13 bases identical to TRBD2. Trimming removed 4 bases from V and 0 bases from J; junction bases left unmatched: 11. This CDR3 has 19 amino acids. The V gene's germline CDR1 is SGHRS and CDR2 YFSETQ. This CDR3 reads CASSPDPGLAGTSTDTQYF. The CDR3 DNA sequence: TGCGCCAGCAGCCCAGACCCGGGACTAGCGGGGACTAGCACAGATACGCAGTATTTT. Supplemented by reference TRBV5-1 and TRBJ2-3, the full variable domain reads KAGVTQTPRYLIKTRGQQVTLSCSPISGHRSVSWYQQTPGQGLQFLFEYFSETQRNKGNFPGRFSGRQFSNSRSEMNVSTLELGDSALYLCASSPDPGLAGTSTDTQYFGPGTRLTVL.

The chain has TRBV7-2 and TRBJ2-7; D might be TRBD2 (6 bases). Germline V CDR1 and CDR2: SGHTA, FQGNSA. Trimming removed 5 bases at V and 6 bases at J, with 14 bases between. The CDR3 loop spans 13 amino acids. The CDR3 DNA is TGTGCCAGCAGCCCGGGGACTTTTTCCGAGCAGTACTTC. Protein: CASSPGTFSEQYF.

The chain carries TRBV5-4 and TRBJ2-2; 13 bases are a match to TRBD2. Germline CDR1 SGHNT, CDR2 YYREEE (reference sequence). This CDR3 spans 18 amino acids. V gave up 4 bases and J gave up 1 base; unmatched junction bases: 7. CDR3 sequence: CASSLRTSGRQNTGELFF. DNA for the CDR3: TGTGCCAGCAGCCTGAGGACTAGCGGGAGACAGAACACCGGGGAGCTGTTTTTT.

The CDR3 DNA reads as TGCGCCAGCAGCCAAGATGGGGCAGGGCGGGGACCGAACACTGAAGCTTTCTTT. It is translated as CASSQDGAGRGPNTEAFF. This sequence joins TRBV4-1 and TRBJ1-1; TRBD1 is a possible D gene (5 bases). This CDR3 region has 18 residues. The germline gives CDR1 MGHRA, CDR2 YSYEKL. V was shortened by 0 bases and J by 1 base, with 18 bases between the two germline ends.

CDR3 nucleotides: TGTGCCAGCGGTTGGACTAGCGGGCATCCGACCTACGAGCAGTACTTC. Translation gives CASGWTSGHPTYEQYF. The genes are TRBV27 and TRBJ2-7; 11 nucleotides line up with TRBD2. The CDR3 extends over 16 amino acids. V lost 8 bases, J lost 2 bases, and 11 bases stayed unmatched. Germline assignment: CDR1 MNHEY and CDR2 SMNVEV (reference sequence).

The CDR3 nucleotides read TGTGCCTGTGAGGCCGCCAATCCCTACGAGCAGTACTTC. Its protein is CACEAANPYEQYF. The chain combines TRBV30 with TRBJ2-7; D gene ambiguous. The CDR3 contains 13 residues. V was shortened by 6 bases and J by 2 bases, with 14 bases between the two germline ends. In germline, CDR1 is GTSNPN, CDR2 SVGIG (reference sequence). Using reference TRBV30 and TRBJ2-7 for the parts outside the CDR3, the full variable domain is SQTIHQWPATLVQPVGSPLSLECTVEGTSNPNLYWYRQAAGRGLQLLFYSVGIGQISSEVPQNLSASRPQDRQFILSSKKLLLSDSGFYLCACEAANPYEQYFGPGTRLTVT.

J is TRBJ2-7 and V is TRBV29-1; D remains ambiguous. CDR1 and CDR2 from the germline V gene are SQVTM and ANQGSEA. The CDR3 covers 12 residues. V was cut by 5 bases and J by 3 bases, with 11 bases left in between. The CDR3 nucleotides read TGCAGCGTTCGGTCCCCCCGCTACGAGCAGTACTTC. The encoded protein is CSVRSPRYEQYF.

The chain recombines TRBV19 with TRBJ2-5, with a weak D call TRBD1 (5 bases). The V and J ends lost 5 bases and 4 bases respectively, with 17 bases between them. CDR1 and CDR2 (germline): LNHDA, SQIVND (reference sequence). The length of the CDR3 is 15 residues. The DNA for the CDR3 is TGTGCCAGTAGTCCGGGTGGGGCGAGAGGAGAGACCCAGTACTTC. As protein: CASSPGGARGETQYF.

This clone was counted a few times. This same CDR3 is encoded by further DNA sequences in the sample. This chain links TRBV5-1 with TRBJ1-2; unclear D gene. The V end was cut by 0 bases, the J end by 8 bases, with 14 bases between. This CDR3 is built from 14 residues. CDR1 is SGHRS, CDR2 YFSETQ, per germline. CDR3 region: CASSLAGDLGGYTF. CDR3 nucleotide sequence: TGCGCCAGCAGCTTGGCCGGGGATTTGGGAGGCTACACCTTC.

This clone occurred once. The V gene is TRBV28, the J gene TRBJ2-7; unclear D gene. This CDR3 has 12 residues. Trimming removed 4 bases at V and 5 bases at J, with 9 bases between. Germline V gene sequence: CDR1 MDHEN, CDR2 SYDVKM. The CDR3 here is CASSSLPHEQYF. Here the CDR3 DNA reads TGTGCCAGCAGTTCCCTCCCCCACGAGCAGTACTTC.

This chain joins TRBV5-1 and TRBJ2-1; D possibly corresponds to TRBD2 (7 bases). Trimming stripped 0 bases from V and 4 bases from J, with 11 bases between. Germline CDR1 and CDR2: SGHRS and YFSETQ. This CDR3 has 15 amino acids. This chain's CDR3 is CASSLARGGYNEQFF. Written as DNA, the CDR3 is TGCGCCAGCAGCTTGGCCAGGGGAGGGTACAATGAGCAGTTCTTC.

The sample holds one count of this clone. This chain joins TRBV19 and TRBJ1-5, with 8 bases matching TRBD1. This CDR3 has 16 residues. Trimming removed 6 bases from V and 6 bases from J; junction bases left unmatched: 13. In germline, CDR1 is LNHDA, CDR2 SQIVND (reference sequence). The CDR3 reads CASREPRSGGVQPQHF. The CDR3 region has the DNA TGTGCCAGTAGAGAGCCCCGCTCAGGGGGCGTTCAGCCCCAGCATTTT.

The rearrangement joins TRBV19 to TRBJ2-5; 12 nucleotides agree with TRBD1. The CDR3 loop spans 13 amino acids. Germline V gene data show CDR1 as LNHDA and CDR2 as SQIVND (reference sequence). J was trimmed by 5 bases and V by 9 bases; bases with no gene match: 4. CDR3 nucleotide sequence: TGTGCCAGCCGGGACAGGGGGCGGGAGACCCAGTACTTC. Residues: CASRDRGRETQYF.

The CDR3: CASGKRGVADTQYF. The CDR3 DNA reads as TGTGCCAGCGGGAAGCGGGGGGTGGCAGATACGCAGTATTTT. The chain combines TRBV14 with TRBJ2-3, with 9 bases fitting TRBD2. The CDR3 covers 14 residues. With 8 bases clipped from V and 4 bases from J, the junction kept 7 bases outside the gene matches. CDR1 and CDR2 from the germline V gene are SGHDN and FVKESK. The complete variable domain, with remaining parts taken from reference TRBV14 and TRBJ2-3, reads EAGVTQFPSHSVIEKGQTVTLRCDPISGHDNLYWYRRVMGKEIKFLLHFVKESKQDESGMPNNRFLAERTGGTYSTLKVQPAELEDSGVYFCASGKRGVADTQYFGPGTRLTVL.

In its sample, this clone was seen a few times. This chain uses TRBV19 with TRBJ1-5; unclear D gene. CDR1 and CDR2 (germline): LNHDA, SQIVND (reference sequence). There are 16 residues in the CDR3. Deletions cut 5 bases from V and 0 bases from J, with 14 bases between. The CDR3, as DNA: TGTGCCAGTAGTGATAGGTGGCGGTATAGCAATCAGCCCCAGCATTTT. This codes for CASSDRWRYSNQPQHF.

Turning to this clone: Additional DNA sequences in this sample encode the identical CDR3. The CDR3 DNA reads as TGCGCCAGCAGCTTGTCAGGGGGTGGCACAGATACGCAGTATTTT. Protein: CASSLSGGGTDTQYF. The chain joins TRBV5-1 to TRBJ2-3, with 7 bases that match TRBD1. CDR1 is SGHRS and CDR2 is YFSETQ in the germline V gene. The CDR3 runs 15 residues. The trim removed 1 base at V and 1 base at J, leaving 3 bases unmatched. Drawing the rest from reference TRBV5-1 and TRBJ2-3, the complete variable domain is KAGVTQTPRYLIKTRGQQVTLSCSPISGHRSVSWYQQTPGQGLQFLFEYFSETQRNKGNFPGRFSGRQFSNSRSEMNVSTLELGDSALYLCASSLSGGGTDTQYFGPGTRLTVL.

This clone was detected a few times. V and J are TRBV9 and TRBJ1-6; perhaps TRBD1 as D (6 bases). Looked up from germline, CDR1 is SGDLS and CDR2 is YYNGEE. Deletions cut 7 bases from V and 6 bases from J, with 14 bases between. The CDR3 has 14 amino acids. The CDR3, as DNA: TGTGCCAGCTCAGAAAGGGGGTTTAATTCACCCCTCCACTTT. Protein sequence: CASSERGFNSPLHF.

The chain links TRBV19 to TRBJ2-7; TRBD1 matches 8 bases. The CDR3 is made up of 14 amino acids. In germline, CDR1 is LNHDA, CDR2 SQIVND (reference sequence). J was trimmed by 2 bases and V by 6 bases; bases with no gene match: 6. CDR3 protein: CASSGQGKTYEQYF. CDR3 nucleotides: TGTGCCAGTAGCGGACAGGGAAAGACCTACGAGCAGTACTTC.

The chain combines TRBV6-1 with TRBJ1-5; 7 positions agree with TRBD1. Germline loops: CDR1 MNHNS, CDR2 SASEGT. This CDR3 spans 16 amino acids. With 0 bases clipped from V and 6 bases from J, the junction kept 8 bases outside the gene matches. The CDR3 region is CASSEAGTVFSQPQHF. For the CDR3, the DNA is TGTGCCAGCAGTGAAGCTGGGACAGTGTTTAGTCAGCCCCAGCATTTT.

The chain links TRBV20-1 to TRBJ1-5; D uncertain. CDR3 size: 10 residues. V shed 0 bases and J shed 11 bases, with 5 bases lying between them. CDR1 DFQATT and CDR2 SNEGSKA come from the germline V gene (reference sequence). CDR3 sequence reads: CSARDSAQHF. CDR3 nucleotides: TGCAGTGCTAGAGATTCGGCCCAGCATTTT.